This is a list of T cell receptor beta chains from one sample in a study of cytomegalovirus exposure and HLA in healthy donors. Profiled with immunoSEQ multiplex PCR; TCRdb holds only in-frame clones, not every one. In the table there are 170,000 or so clones, 70% to 80% of which are singletons. Sequencing was done on a sample of PBMCs. Receptor source: a male donor in good health and CMV-seronegative. Each CDR3 is given with its conserved first and last residue. The D gene is left open where the match is weak. Rows give clone size only sometimes, using once, few, many, or a class for an expanded clone.

CDR3 protein: CASSPGTESYEQYF
CDR3 DNA: TGTGCCAGTAGTCCCGGGACAGAGTCCTACGAGCAGTACTTC
D gene: TRBD1
J gene: TRBJ2-7
clone size: few
V gene: TRBV19

CDR3 protein: CAAGSNQPQHF
CDR3 DNA: TGTGCCGCCGGGAGCAATCAGCCCCAGCATTTT
D gene: -
J gene: TRBJ1-5
clone size: -
V gene: TRBV19

CDR3 protein: CASSAGQGFYSNQPQHF
CDR3 DNA: TGTGCCAGCAGCGCGGGACAGGGGTTCTATAGCAATCAGCCCCAGCATTTT
D gene: TRBD1
J gene: TRBJ1-5
clone size: -
V gene: TRBV9

CDR3 protein: CASTLSGAGNYGYTF
CDR3 DNA: TGTGCCAGCACCCTCTCAGGGGCCGGTAACTATGGCTACACCTTC
D gene: -
J gene: TRBJ1-2
clone size: once
V gene: TRBV28

CDR3 protein: CASSLDNSGNTIYF
CDR3 DNA: TGTGCCAGCAGTCTCGACAACTCTGGAAACACCATATATTTT
D gene: -
J gene: TRBJ1-3
clone size: -
V gene: TRBV28

CDR3 protein: CASSQDTGAYQPQHF
CDR3 DNA: TGCGCCAGCAGCCAAGATACTGGGGCCTATCAGCCCCAGCATTTT
D gene: -
J gene: TRBJ1-5
clone size: -
V gene: TRBV4-1

CDR3 protein: CASSRSGTLQETQYF
CDR3 DNA: TGTGCCAGCAGCCGCTCCGGGACACTTCAAGAGACCCAGTACTTC
D gene: -
J gene: TRBJ2-5
clone size: -
V gene: TRBV6-5

CDR3 protein: CASSGGTGANYGYTF
CDR3 DNA: TGTGCCAGCAGTGGCGGGACAGGCGCTAACTATGGCTACACCTTC
D gene: TRBD1
J gene: TRBJ1-2
clone size: -
V gene: TRBV6-5

CDR3 protein: CSSGVETQYF
CDR3 DNA: TGCAGTTCGGGAGTCGAGACGCAGTATTTT
D gene: -
J gene: TRBJ2-3
clone size: -
V gene: TRBV20-1

CDR3 protein: CASSYYPETGKETQYF
CDR3 DNA: TGTGCCAGCAGTTATTATCCCGAGACAGGGAAGGAGACCCAGTACTTC
D gene: TRBD1
J gene: TRBJ2-5
clone size: -
V gene: TRBV6-6

CDR3 protein: CASSLRGGDTDTQYF
CDR3 DNA: TGTGCCAGCAGCCTTCGGGGGGGGGACACAGATACGCAGTATTTT
D gene: TRBD2
J gene: TRBJ2-3
clone size: -
V gene: TRBV9

CDR3 protein: CSSSFRGGGGTEAFF
CDR3 DNA: TGTTCCAGCAGTTTTAGGGGGGGCGGGGGCACTGAAGCTTTCTTT
D gene: -
J gene: TRBJ1-1
clone size: -
V gene: TRBV7-9

CDR3 protein: CASSLVGTFEAFF
CDR3 DNA: TGTGCCAGCAGCTTAGTAGGGACATTTGAAGCTTTCTTT
D gene: -
J gene: TRBJ1-1
clone size: -
V gene: TRBV7-8

CDR3 protein: CSVVGGSFYEQYF
CDR3 DNA: TGCAGCGTTGTCGGAGGGTCTTTCTACGAGCAGTACTTC
D gene: -
J gene: TRBJ2-7
clone size: -
V gene: TRBV29-1

CDR3 protein: CASSLVPGDGNQPQHF
CDR3 DNA: TGTGCCAGCAGTTTAGTGCCGGGGGACGGTAATCAGCCCCAGCATTTT
D gene: -
J gene: TRBJ1-5
clone size: -
V gene: TRBV28

CDR3 protein: CASSSASGGSYEQYF
CDR3 DNA: TGTGCCAGTAGTTCGGCTAGCGGGGGATCCTACGAGCAGTACTTC
D gene: TRBD2
J gene: TRBJ2-7
clone size: -
V gene: TRBV19

CDR3 protein: CASSPTPAGGHYEQYF
CDR3 DNA: TGTGCCAGCAGTCCCACCCCAGCGGGAGGACACTACGAGCAGTACTTC
D gene: TRBD2
J gene: TRBJ2-7
clone size: -
V gene: TRBV28

CDR3 protein: CASSDDRDQPQHF
CDR3 DNA: TGTGCCAGTAGTGACGACCGGGATCAGCCCCAGCATTTT
D gene: -
J gene: TRBJ1-5
clone size: -
V gene: TRBV19

CDR3 protein: CASSNRGLQAFF
CDR3 DNA: TGTGCCAGCAGTAACAGGGGACTTCAAGCTTTCTTT
D gene: TRBD1
J gene: TRBJ1-1
clone size: -
V gene: TRBV11-1

CDR3 protein: CASSLFAGRGNQPQHF
CDR3 DNA: TGTGCCAGCAGTTTATTTGCAGGCCGGGGGAATCAGCCCCAGCATTTT
D gene: -
J gene: TRBJ1-5
clone size: few
V gene: TRBV27

CDR3 protein: CAWSTQRRTSGGLLQYF
CDR3 DNA: TGTGCCTGGAGTACCCAAAGGAGGACTAGCGGGGGACTCCTTCAGTACTTC
D gene: TRBD2
J gene: TRBJ2-4
clone size: -
V gene: TRBV30

CDR3 protein: CASSWTGAAQPQHF
CDR3 DNA: TGTGCCAGCAGTTGGACAGGGGCGGCTCAGCCCCAGCATTTT
D gene: TRBD1
J gene: TRBJ1-5
clone size: -
V gene: TRBV6-1

CDR3 protein: CASSLYHLAGYPYEQYF
CDR3 DNA: TGTGCCAGCAGTTTATATCATTTGGCGGGGTATCCCTACGAGCAGTACTTC
D gene: -
J gene: TRBJ2-7
clone size: -
V gene: TRBV28

CDR3 protein: CASSSIRASGRGEQFF
CDR3 DNA: TGTGCCAGCAGCTCCATTAGGGCTAGCGGGAGGGGTGAGCAGTTCTTC
D gene: TRBD2
J gene: TRBJ2-1
clone size: -
V gene: TRBV7-3

CDR3 protein: CASSTQRGSYEQYF
CDR3 DNA: TGTGCCAGTAGTACCCAGCGGGGCTCCTACGAGCAGTACTTC
D gene: TRBD2
J gene: TRBJ2-7
clone size: once
V gene: TRBV19

CDR3 protein: CASSYGGAYNEQFF
CDR3 DNA: TGTGCCAGCAGTTACGGGGGGGCCTACAATGAGCAGTTCTTC
D gene: TRBD2
J gene: TRBJ2-1
clone size: -
V gene: TRBV6-5

CDR3 protein: CASSPAGTYNEQFF
CDR3 DNA: TGTGCCAGCAGTCCAGCGGGGACCTACAATGAGCAGTTCTTC
D gene: TRBD2
J gene: TRBJ2-1
clone size: -
V gene: TRBV9

CDR3 protein: CASGFTGNNSPLHF
CDR3 DNA: TGTGCCAGTGGTTTTACAGGGAATAATTCACCCCTCCACTTT
D gene: -
J gene: TRBJ1-6
clone size: -
V gene: TRBV19

CDR3 protein: CASKGVPNEQFF
CDR3 DNA: TGTGCCAGCAAGGGAGTACCCAATGAGCAGTTCTTC
D gene: -
J gene: TRBJ2-1
clone size: -
V gene: TRBV6-5

CDR3 protein: CASRSTRQGPDTQYF
CDR3 DNA: TGTGCCAGCAGATCAACAAGACAGGGCCCAGATACGCAGTATTTT
D gene: TRBD1
J gene: TRBJ2-3
clone size: -
V gene: TRBV6-5

CDR3 protein: CAWSVNREEKLFF
CDR3 DNA: TGTGCCTGGAGTGTAAACAGAGAAGAAAAACTGTTTTTT
D gene: -
J gene: TRBJ1-4
clone size: -
V gene: TRBV30

CDR3 protein: CASSLETGWGTQPQHF
CDR3 DNA: TGTGCCAGCAGCTTAGAGACAGGGTGGGGGACTCAGCCCCAGCATTTT
D gene: TRBD1
J gene: TRBJ1-5
clone size: -
V gene: TRBV7-2

CDR3 protein: CATSSRGVGQQYF
CDR3 DNA: TGTGCCACCAGCAGCCGGGGGGTAGGGCAGCAGTACTTC
D gene: TRBD2
J gene: TRBJ2-7
clone size: -
V gene: TRBV15

CDR3 protein: CASSRQGANEKLFF
CDR3 DNA: TGTGCCAGCAGTAGACAGGGGGCTAATGAAAAACTGTTTTTT
D gene: TRBD1
J gene: TRBJ1-4
clone size: -
V gene: TRBV28

CDR3 protein: CASSVDWSTEAFF
CDR3 DNA: TGTGCCAGCAGCGTAGACTGGAGCACTGAAGCTTTCTTT
D gene: -
J gene: TRBJ1-1
clone size: -
V gene: TRBV9

CDR3 protein: CASSLAGTSGNNQFF
CDR3 DNA: TGTGCCAGCAGTCTAGCCGGGACTAGCGGGAATAATCAGTTCTTC
D gene: TRBD2
J gene: TRBJ2-1
clone size: -
V gene: TRBV28

CDR3 protein: CATRPDRVNEQFF
CDR3 DNA: TGTGCCACCAGACCGGACAGGGTCAATGAGCAGTTCTTC
D gene: TRBD1
J gene: TRBJ2-1
clone size: -
V gene: TRBV15

CDR3 protein: CASSPGTDTQYF
CDR3 DNA: TGTGCCAGCAGCCCCGGCACAGATACGCAGTATTTT
D gene: -
J gene: TRBJ2-3
clone size: once
V gene: TRBV7-6

CDR3 protein: CASSFRGASTDTQYF
CDR3 DNA: TGTGCCAGCAGCTTCCGCGGGGCTAGCACAGATACGCAGTATTTT
D gene: -
J gene: TRBJ2-3
clone size: -
V gene: TRBV7-3

CDR3 protein: CASSGQIATSEQFF
CDR3 DNA: TGCGCCAGCAGCGGTCAGATTGCGACAAGTGAGCAGTTCTTC
D gene: -
J gene: TRBJ2-1
clone size: -
V gene: TRBV5-1

CDR3 protein: CASSHQGQTYEQYF
CDR3 DNA: TGTGCCAGCAGCCACCAGGGACAGACCTACGAGCAGTACTTC
D gene: TRBD1
J gene: TRBJ2-7
clone size: once
V gene: TRBV14

CDR3 protein: CASRGLGSTDTQYF
CDR3 DNA: TGTGCCAGCAGGGGACTGGGAAGCACAGATACGCAGTATTTT
D gene: -
J gene: TRBJ2-3
clone size: -
V gene: TRBV6-6

CDR3 protein: CASSFEGAFQPNTEAFF
CDR3 DNA: TGTGCCAGCAGCTTTGAGGGGGCTTTTCAGCCGAACACTGAAGCTTTCTTT
D gene: TRBD1
J gene: TRBJ1-1
clone size: -
V gene: TRBV7-3